This T cell receptor (beta chain) was identified during a study of identical twins. Whole-study findings and limits: In zero-insertion analyses, partial confounding could arise from invariant MAIT and iNKT cells. Out-of-frame alpha sequences shared by twins showed excess low generation probability. Clonotypes of the beta chain that were abundant in cord blood carried fewer insertions (memory repertoires showed none).

V was pared by 0 bases and J by 5 bases, with 8 bases between. Germline CDR1 LNHNV, CDR2 YYDKDF (reference sequence). The CDR3 has 13 residues. TCRdb reanalysed the 5' RACE reads using MiXCR and keeps one entry per CDR3 protein. This sample carries 200,000 to 250,000 distinct CDR3 sequences, about 7.5% of them seen once, and the ten largest clones take less than 2%. This clonotype was counted ten times or more. Its cognate antigen is unknown. The data also belong to a second study, concerning yellow fever vaccine responses in identical twins.

V is TRBV15 and J is TRBJ2-7; D remains unclear. This clonotype originated in a woman between 18 and 29 years old in good health. Input material: memory (CD45RO+) T cells sorted from blood. For the CDR3, the DNA is TGTGCCACCAGCAGAGATTACGGTGACGAGCAGTACTTC. This sequence encodes CATSRDYGDEQYF.